What follows are 5 T cell receptor beta chains derived from one specimen sequenced in a study of long-term antiretroviral therapy in people with HIV. Runs used v3.0 of the immunoSEQ assay and were done at survey level. Generated by immunoSEQ multiplex PCR, the TCRdb table keeps only in-frame clones and is missing some. The sample contains some 23,000 clones, 88% of which appear only once. The source material was unsorted PBMCs, sampled around 4.5 years after starting antiretroviral therapy. Receptors were obtained from a man aged 25 to 40 with HIV.

The J gene is TRBJ2-7, the V gene TRBV4-1; D could derive from TRBD1 or TRBD2 (6 bases each). CDR1 is MGHRA, CDR2 YSYEKL, per germline. V gave up 2 bases and J gave up 3 bases, with 14 bases separating them. The CDR3 has 15 residues. CDR3 nucleotide sequence: TGCGCCAGCAGCCAAAGGGCGAGGGGGGACTACGAGCAGTACTTC. It translates to CASSQRARGDYEQYF.

The V gene is TRBV9, the J gene TRBJ2-5, with a tentative D call TRBD1 (7 bases). The CDR3 is 15 amino acids. Germline lookup yields CDR1 SGDLS and CDR2 YYNGEE. Trimming shortened V by 4 bases and J by 5 bases, and 18 bases separated the two germline ends. Written as DNA, the CDR3 is TGTGCCAGCAGCTTAGGAGGGGGCGCAGGCGAGACCCAGTACTTC. Translation: CASSLGGGAGETQYF.

V and J are TRBV28 and TRBJ2-3; 7 bases match TRBD2. This CDR3 has 14 residues. V gave up 7 bases and J gave up 2 bases; unmatched junction bases: 6. Per the germline V gene, CDR1 is MDHEN and CDR2 is SYDVKM. For the CDR3, the DNA is TGTGCCAGCATTTCGGGAGGAACCACAGATACGCAGTATTTT. This encodes CASISGGTTDTQYF. The complete variable domain, with remaining parts taken from reference TRBV28 and TRBJ2-3, reads DVKVTQSSRYLVKRTGEKVFLECVQDMDHENMFWYRQDPGLGLRLIYFSYDVKMKEKGDIPEGYSVSREKKERFSLILESASTNQTSMYLCASISGGTTDTQYFGPGTRLTVL.

V usage is TRBV9 and J usage is TRBJ2-1; D gene unclear. Trimming stripped 4 bases from V and 0 bases from J, with 14 bases between. Germline V CDR1 and CDR2: SGDLS, YYNGEE. The CDR3 spans 16 residues. This CDR3 reads CASSPRLSGSYNEQFF. The DNA of the CDR3 is TGTGCCAGCAGCCCCAGACTTTCTGGCTCCTACAATGAGCAGTTCTTC.

Only a few counts were recorded for this clone. The rearrangement links TRBV7-9 to TRBJ2-7; D perhaps matches TRBD1 (5 bases). Trimming pared 2 bases from V and 4 bases from J, leaving 9 bases between. Per the germline V gene, CDR1 is SEHNR and CDR2 is FQNEAQ (reference sequence). The CDR3 has 13 amino acids. CDR3 region: CASSLRQTYEQYF. CDR3 in DNA: TGTGCCAGCAGCTTACGACAGACGTACGAGCAGTACTTC. The variable domain in full, with the rest retrieved from reference TRBV7-9 and TRBJ2-7, is DTGVSQNPRHKITKRGQNVTFRCDPISEHNRLYWYRQTLGQGPEFLTYFQNEAQLEKSRLLSDRFSAERPKGSFSTLEIQRTEQGDSAMYLCASSLRQTYEQYFGPGTRLTVT.